A single sample gave rise to the 15 T cell receptor beta chains below, sequenced in a study of cytomegalovirus exposure and HLA in healthy donors. 60 Vbeta and 13 Jbeta primers were used in PCR. Measured with immunoSEQ multiplex PCR; TCRdb has only the in-frame clones, and not every one. The data show approximately 200,000 clones, approximately 80% seen once. Material for sequencing was PBMCs. Receptors originate from a girl under 18 in good health and CMV-seronegative.

The rearrangement links TRBV7-9 to TRBJ1-1; possible D gene TRBD1, 6 bases. Germline loops: CDR1 SEHNR, CDR2 FQNEAQ (reference sequence). Trimming shortened V by 1 base and J by 7 bases, and 13 bases separated the two germline ends. CDR3 length: 14 amino acids. In DNA, the CDR3 is TGTGCCAGCAGCTTAGGCGGGGGGCGCGGTGAAGCTTTCTTT. Amino acid sequence: CASSLGGGRGEAFF.

V usage is TRBV5-5 and J usage is TRBJ2-1, with D tentatively TRBD2 (6 bases). This CDR3 contains 16 residues. Germline CDR1 is SGHKS and CDR2 is YYEKEE (reference sequence). Trimming took 4 bases from V and 0 from J, leaving 14 bases between them. The CDR3 protein is CASSPSAGSSYNEQFF. CDR3 DNA sequence: TGTGCCAGCAGCCCAAGTGCGGGGAGCTCCTACAATGAGCAGTTCTTC. Using reference TRBV5-5 and TRBJ2-1 for the parts outside the CDR3, the full variable domain is DAGVTQSPTHLIKTRGQQVTLRCSPISGHKSVSWYQQVLGQGPQFIFQYYEKEERGRGNFPDRFSARQFPNYSSELNVNALLLGDSALYLCASSPSAGSSYNEQFFGPGTRLTVL.

DNA for the CDR3: TGTGCCAGCAGTTTACCCGGACAGGGGCTTTTTGGCTACACCTTC. Protein: CASSLPGQGLFGYTF. The J gene is TRBJ1-2, the V gene TRBV7-2, with TRBD1 identical over 9 bases. CDR3 length: 15 residues. Germline values: CDR1 SGHTA, CDR2 FQGNSA. The ends lost 6 bases at V and 7 bases at J; junction bases unmatched: 12.

The rearrangement joins TRBV29-1 to TRBJ2-2, with 8 bases fitting TRBD1. Germline CDR1 SQVTM, CDR2 ANQGSEA. Unmatched junction bases numbered 12, after V lost 7 bases and J lost 5 bases. The CDR3 is 15 residues long. The CDR3: CSASIDRGRTGELFF. In nucleotides, the CDR3 is TGCAGCGCCTCAATCGACAGGGGAAGGACCGGGGAGCTGTTTTTT.

The V gene is TRBV9, the J gene TRBJ1-2; tentative D call: TRBD1 (5 bases). This CDR3 has 18 amino acids. Trimming shortened V by 4 bases and J by 1 base, and 23 bases separated the two germline ends. The germline CDR1 and CDR2 sequences are SGDLS and YYNGEE. CDR3 nucleotides: TGTGCCAGCAGCACCGAAGCGCGGGACGGCCGAAATAACTATGGCTACACCTTC. This translates into CASSTEARDGRNNYGYTF.

The chain uses TRBV28 and TRBJ1-4, with 8 bases fitting TRBD1. V dropped 5 bases and J dropped 4; count of bases not matched to a gene: 12. The germline gives CDR1 MDHEN, CDR2 SYDVKM. The CDR3 covers 17 residues. DNA of the CDR3: TGTGCCAGCAGTCCAGGACAGGGAGGTCCCTTTAATGAAAAACTGTTTTTT. Translating gives CASSPGQGGPFNEKLFF.

The rearrangement links TRBV15 to TRBJ1-6, with no clear D. This CDR3 is 16 amino acids long. The V gene lost 5 bases and the J gene lost 7 bases, with 18 bases spanning the gap. Germline V gene lookup returns CDR1 LNHNV and CDR2 YYDKDF (reference sequence). The CDR3 sequence: CATSDQQANLNSPLHF. The CDR3, as DNA: TGTGCCACCAGCGATCAGCAGGCGAACCTAAATTCACCCCTCCACTTT.

This sequence joins TRBV6-5 and TRBJ1-4; 9 bases align to TRBD1. The CDR3 sequence is 13 residues long. Germline V CDR1 and CDR2: MNHEY, SVGAGI. V shed 5 bases, J shed 7 bases, and the junction held 2 bases outside the gene matches. CDR3 region: CASSETGGEKLFF. For the CDR3, the DNA is TGTGCCAGCAGTGAGACAGGGGGTGAAAAACTGTTTTTT.

The V call is TRBV28, the J call TRBJ2-1; 8 bases are shared with TRBD1. J gave up 8 bases and V 6 bases, and 15 bases lay outside the gene matches. Germline assignment: CDR1 MDHEN and CDR2 SYDVKM. CDR3 size: 16 residues. The CDR3: CASRNSGTGALDEQFF. In DNA form, the CDR3 reads TGTGCCAGCAGGAACTCCGGGACAGGTGCCCTCGATGAGCAGTTCTTC.

The chain joins TRBV7-6 to TRBJ2-7; 11 bases map to TRBD2. In germline, CDR1 is SGHVS, CDR2 FNYEAQ. This CDR3 region has 15 residues. Trimming took 2 bases from V and 5 from J; bases not matched to a gene: 5. The CDR3 DNA reads TGTGCCAGCAGCTTAATAGCGGGGGGGCTGGACGAGCAGTACTTC. It codes for CASSLIAGGLDEQYF.

The chain links TRBV2 to TRBJ2-1, with 12 bases identical to TRBD2. Germline values: CDR1 SNHLY, CDR2 FYNNEI. The CDR3 runs to 15 residues. V lost 6 bases and J lost 5; bases outside the gene matches: 5. The CDR3 is CASRDPSGGDNEQFF. In nucleotides, the CDR3 is TGTGCCAGCAGAGACCCTAGCGGGGGGGACAATGAGCAGTTCTTC.

The chain uses TRBV27 and TRBJ1-1; 10 positions agree with TRBD1. Germline lookup yields CDR1 MNHEY and CDR2 SMNVEV (reference sequence). The CDR3 is 19 residues long. With 5 bases clipped from V and 1 base from J, the junction kept 16 bases outside the gene matches. The DNA for the CDR3 is TGTGCCAGCAGTCCGTTACCCTTGACAGGGGGCAAAGGGAACACTGAAGCTTTCTTT. Translated: CASSPLPLTGGKGNTEAFF.

This chain connects TRBV7-8 to TRBJ1-5, with D unresolved. The V and J ends lost 3 bases and 6 bases respectively, with 6 bases between them. CDR3 length: 12 amino acids. Germline V gene sequence: CDR1 SGHVS, CDR2 FQNEAQ. The CDR3: CASSFAGQPQHF. Written as DNA, the CDR3 is TGTGCCAGCAGCTTTGCGGGTCAGCCCCAGCATTTT.

The rearrangement joins TRBV7-9 to TRBJ2-1, with 15 bases identical to TRBD2. Germline V gene lookup returns CDR1 SEHNR and CDR2 FQNEAQ (reference sequence). This CDR3 spans 19 amino acids. The trim removed 3 bases at V and 0 bases at J, leaving 6 bases unmatched. CDR3 bases: TGTGCCAGCAGCTTGGGACTAGCGGGGGGCCACCGCTCCTACAATGAGCAGTTCTTC. Its translation: CASSLGLAGGHRSYNEQFF.

The table lists this clone with a few counts. The chain couples TRBV2 to TRBJ1-5; D unresolved. Per germline, CDR1 SNHLY and CDR2 FYNNEI. V dropped 10 bases and J dropped 5 bases, with 15 bases sitting between them. CDR3 length: 13 residues. The CDR3 region has the DNA TGTGCCACCCGAGAGGGATCCGATCAGCCCCAGCATTTT. The encoded protein is CATREGSDQPQHF.